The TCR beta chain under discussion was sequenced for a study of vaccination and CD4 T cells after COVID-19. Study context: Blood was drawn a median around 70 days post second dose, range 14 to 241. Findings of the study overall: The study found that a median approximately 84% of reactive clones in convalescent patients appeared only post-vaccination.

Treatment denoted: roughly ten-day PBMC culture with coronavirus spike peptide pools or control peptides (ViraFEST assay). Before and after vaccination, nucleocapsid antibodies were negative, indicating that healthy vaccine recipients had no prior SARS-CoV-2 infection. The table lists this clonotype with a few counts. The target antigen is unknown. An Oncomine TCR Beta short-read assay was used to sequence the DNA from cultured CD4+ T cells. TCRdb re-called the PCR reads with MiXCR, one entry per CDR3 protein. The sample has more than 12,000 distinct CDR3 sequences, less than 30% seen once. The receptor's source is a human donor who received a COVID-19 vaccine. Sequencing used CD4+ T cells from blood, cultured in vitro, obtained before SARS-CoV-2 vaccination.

CDR3 region: CASSERGNGYTF. CDR3 nucleotide sequence: TGTGCCAGCAGTGAACGGGGGAATGGCTACACCTTC. The chain has TRBV2 and TRBJ1-2, with a tentative D call TRBD1 (5 bases). The ends were cut back, 2 bases at V and 6 bases at J, with 7 bases in the middle. This CDR3 comprises 12 residues. Germline CDR1 and CDR2: SNHLY and FYNNEI.